The rows below give T cell receptor beta chains drawn from one sample of a study of tumor and adjacent non-tumor tissue in lung cancer. TCRdb used MiXCR to reprocess the multiplex PCR reads, holding one entry per CDR3 protein. The data show tens of thousands of distinct CDR3 sequences, around two thirds seen once. The sequenced material came from distant non-tumor lung tissue. The origin of the receptors is a man between 65 and 79 years old with non-small cell lung cancer. Both conserved end residues are part of each CDR3. The D gene is left open where the match is weak. Expanded clones get a size class; other rows say once, few or many, or leave the size out.

CTNSRGPAYEQYF TGTACCAACAGTAGAGGACCGGCCTACGAGCAGTACTTC TRBJ2-7 TRBV12-3/TRBV12-4 - -
CASSRHGQGRTDTQYF TGTGCCAGCAGCAGACATGGACAGGGGAGAACAGATACGCAGTATTTT TRBJ2-3 TRBV12-3/TRBV12-4 TRBD1 many
CASSGLTGFGYNEQFF TGTGCCAGCAGCGGATTAACGGGATTTGGATACAATGAGCAGTTCTTC TRBJ2-1 TRBV25-1 - -
CASSKTGARNYGYTF TGTGCCAGCAGCAAAACAGGGGCGAGGAACTATGGCTACACCTTC TRBJ1-2 TRBV28 TRBD1 few
CASSQGQDGYTF TGTGCCAGCAGCCAAGGACAGGACGGCTACACCTTC TRBJ1-2 TRBV11-1 TRBD1 many
CASSYSSVSGSRLYF TGTGCCAGCAGTTACTCCTCGGTCAGCGGAAGTAGGCTGTACTTC TRBJ2-7 TRBV6-5 - -
CSVGEGQYYGYTF TGCAGCGTCGGTGAGGGCCAATACTATGGCTACACCTTC TRBJ1-2 TRBV29-1 - many
CASSDSTGLGEKLFF TGTGCCAGCTCCGACTCGACAGGTTTGGGAGAAAAACTGTTTTTT TRBJ1-4 TRBV25-1 - -
CASNIIPGQRYNEQFF TGTGCCAGTAACATTATTCCGGGACAGAGATACAATGAGCAGTTCTTC TRBJ2-1 TRBV11-2 TRBD1 -
CASSFNLRETQYF TGTGCCAGCAGTTTCAACCTTCGGGAGACCCAGTACTTC TRBJ2-5 TRBV28 - few
CDSSLNAGQAKNIQYF TGTGACAGCAGCTTAAACGCGGGGCAAGCCAAAAACATCCAGTATTTC TRBJ2-4 TRBV11-3 - -
CATSDSKGISYEQYF TGTGCCACCAGTGATTCCAAAGGGATCTCCTACGAGCAGTACTTC TRBJ2-7 TRBV24-1 - many
CASSPRLLSLALPGLMYNEQFF TGTGCCAGCAGTCCCCGCCTACTGAGTCTGGCCCTGCCGGGACTGATGTACAATGAGCAGTTCTTC TRBJ2-1 TRBV28 - -
CAGSTEDSSGANVLTF TGTGCCGGCAGTACCGAGGATAGCTCTGGAGCCAACGTCCTGACTTTC TRBJ2-6 TRBV6-1 - once
CAGSYSISREGQETQYF TGTGCCGGCAGTTACTCGATCTCAAGGGAGGGTCAAGAGACCCAGTACTTC TRBJ2-5 TRBV6-2/TRBV6-3 TRBD2 -
CSSRGDTKSTDTQYF TGCAGTTCTAGAGGAGACACGAAAAGCACAGATACGCAGTATTTT TRBJ2-3 TRBV20-1 - -
CASSQERQGGLDTQYF TGTGCCAGCAGCCAAGAGAGACAGGGGGGGTTGGATACGCAGTATTTT TRBJ2-3 TRBV4-2 TRBD1 many
CASSPQWTGKETQYF TGTGCCAGCAGTCCCCAATGGACAGGGAAGGAGACCCAGTACTTC TRBJ2-5 TRBV28 TRBD1 few
CASSYGYSGNTIYF TGTGCCAGCAGTTACGGGTACTCTGGAAACACCATATATTTT TRBJ1-3 TRBV6-5 - many
CASSEGLRFNTGELFF TGTGCCAGCAGTGAAGGTCTCAGATTTAACACCGGGGAGCTGTTTTTT TRBJ2-2 TRBV25-1 - many
CASSGRENPNEQFF TGTGCCAGCAGTGGGCGGGAGAATCCCAATGAGCAGTTCTTC TRBJ2-1 TRBV25-1 TRBD2 -
CASSPRTADTQYF TGCGCCAGCAGCCCACGGACAGCCGATACGCAGTATTTT TRBJ2-3 TRBV5-1 - -
CATSQTRGQGSSRGYTF TGTGCCACCAGCCAAACCCGAGGACAGGGTTCTTCGCGTGGCTACACCTTC TRBJ1-2 TRBV14 TRBD1 once
CSILGQTNARELFF TGCAGCATCCTGGGGCAGACGAACGCCAGGGAGCTGTTTTTT TRBJ2-2 TRBV29-1 - -
CAISDRETQYF TGTGCCATCAGTGATCGGGAGACCCAGTACTTC TRBJ2-5 TRBV10-3 - few
CAAGVKGSGGNEQFF TGTGCCGCCGGGGTCAAGGGTAGCGGGGGGAATGAGCAGTTCTTC TRBJ2-1 TRBV10-3 TRBD2 few
CASSQERTRATHEQYF TGTGCCAGCAGCCAAGAAAGGACAAGGGCGACCCACGAGCAGTATTTC TRBJ2-7 TRBV4-2 - -
CATLTSVHTGELFF TGTGCCACACTGACTAGTGTGCACACCGGGGAGCTGTTTTTT TRBJ2-2 TRBV10-3 - -
CASSRGPAESYEQYF TGTGCCAGTAGTCGGGGTCCCGCGGAGTCCTACGAGCAGTACTTC TRBJ2-7 TRBV19 - -
CASSLASGYGYTF TGTGCCAGCAGCTTAGCGTCGGGCTATGGCTACACCTTC TRBJ1-2 TRBV7-9 - few
CASSIEVRSHEQYF TGTGCAAGCAGCATAGAGGTTCGAAGCCACGAGCAGTACTTC TRBJ2-7 TRBV11-2 - -
CASSLITSRETRYF TGCGCCAGCAGCTTGATAACTAGCCGGGAGACCCGGTACTTC TRBJ2-5 TRBV5-5 - -
CASSPPGTGSLAYF TGTGCCAGCAGCCCCCCCGGGACAGGGAGCTTAGCGTACTTC TRBJ2-7 TRBV7-8 TRBD1 many
CASSVQGYMGPQQFF TGTGCCAGTAGCGTACAGGGGTATATGGGACCGCAACAGTTCTTC TRBJ2-1 TRBV5-4 TRBD1 -
CASSKSAAQSSGNTIYF TGTGCCAGCAGCAAATCGGCAGCCCAAAGCTCTGGAAACACCATATATTTT TRBJ1-3 TRBV21-1 - few